Reported below is one TCR beta chain. Which antigen it targets is not known. Base qualities are not recorded, but no much larger clone differs from it by a single base. The iRepertoire nested amplicon-rescue multiplex PCR (arm-PCR) platform was used to amplify TCR alpha and beta CDR3 regions from RNA. The input for one-step reverse transcription and amplification was about 100-450 ng of either tissue mRNA or PBMC total RNA. Following bead purification, Illumina adapters were added by a secondary multiplex PCR, and the libraries were gel-purified between 200 and 400 bp. Internal 6-nucleotide barcodes were carried by the libraries and were used for demultiplexing. Libraries were sequenced on an Illumina MiSeq with 2x220 or 2x250 nucleotide paired-end reads. In the authors' own workflow: Paired reads were merged using FLASH 1.2.11 and were aligned to the GRCh37 human genome using BWA-MEM, after which TRA and TRB reads were extracted. For V and J assignment, an IMGT-derived reference of cassette sequences and CDR3 motifs that included pseudogenes was used. Reads were translated in three frames, and productive CDR3s were defined as those with a C...FGXG motif and no stop codons. Unique combinations of V-J cassette pair and CDR3 amino acid sequence were defined as clonotypes. Filtering of reads was based on Hamming distance, with the threshold set by the sequence error rate of each sample in mapped regions. TCRdb applied fastp at Q25 and MiXCR to the public reads, then kept only in-frame beta chains. Rows matching on CDR3 protein sequence are summarized as one entry with the most common DNA and genes. TCRdb's processing, not the authors', yielded these V and J calls. The sample includes under 150,000 distinct CDR3 sequences, with roughly 43% observed a single time. The ten largest clones represent over 15% of the sample.

The sample comes from a study of glioma-infiltrating T cells (TCRdb year 2016). The study in broad terms: TCR alpha- and beta-chain repertoires were sequenced from glioma tissue, non-neoplastic brain tissue and matched peripheral blood mononuclear cells. To gauge divergence between tissue and blood T-cell populations, every tissue-infiltrating repertoire was compared against the peripheral blood repertoire from the same patient. The paired cohort was made up of three low-grade glioma patients, about 8 primary glioblastoma patients and three non-glioma patients who contributed non-neoplastic brain tissue.

The CDR3 starts with the cysteine, ends with the phenylalanine, and has 14 residues. Of all the DNA, just the CDR3 is kept, 42 bases in frame from base 1. The germline V gene encodes CDR1 MNHNS and CDR2 SASEGT. V was cut back by 5 bases and J by 2 bases, leaving a gap of 13 bases between them. General findings and caveats noted by the study authors: Small numbers underpinned the group comparisons: under ten glioblastoma patients, three low-grade glioma patients and three non-neoplastic patients. Tissue and blood shared very few CDR3 sequences, a result attributed to high CDR3 diversity and limited sampling. VJ-independent divergence between tissue and blood was found to be below expectation in non-neoplastic patients but above expectation in all gliomas, particularly low-grade gliomas.

Sequencing was done on a sample of glioma tissue, nonneoplastic brain tissue, or PBMCs (not recorded which). This clonotype was sampled from a human donor with low-grade glioma or glioblastoma, undergoing nonglioma brain surgery, or in good health (not recorded which). Recombination connected TRBV6-1 to TRBJ2-7; a tentative D match to TRBD2 spans 7 bases. The CDR3 region has the sequence CASSYEGGAYEQYF. The nucleotide sequence is given as TGTGCCAGCAGTTATGAGGGGGGGGCCTACGAGCAGTACTTC.